These T cell receptor beta chains were read from a single sample in a study of cytomegalovirus exposure and HLA in healthy donors. Libraries were prepared by immunoSEQ multiplex PCR; TCRdb keeps only in-frame clonotypes and omits some of them. The top ten clones hold about 1.2% of a sample with roughly 200,000 clones, about nine tenths of them seen once. Input material: PBMCs. The receptors come from a man in his thirties or forties in good health and CMV-seronegative. Each CDR3 is given without its conserved first and last residue. D genes are given only for firm matches.

cdr3_aa | j_call | d_call | v_call | cdr3_length
ASSQNGATDTQY | TRBJ2-3 | - | TRBV4-3 | 12
ASSAKKSGSGANVLT | TRBJ2-6 | - | TRBV5-4 | 15
ASSLLSGLDTQY | TRBJ2-3 | - | TRBV5-6 | 12
ASRLGGVSSYNEQF | TRBJ2-1 | - | TRBV28 | 14
ASSQDQAGPYEQY | TRBJ2-7 | - | TRBV4-1 | 13
ASSIGHTDTQY | TRBJ2-3 | - | TRBV19 | 11
ASSYQWGGEQF | TRBJ2-1 | - | TRBV5-4 | 11
ASSLFPTADSGANVLT | TRBJ2-6 | - | TRBV7-2 | 16
ASTPGTSGSTDTQY | TRBJ2-3 | TRBD2 | TRBV10-3 | 14
ASSMGQGYGYT | TRBJ1-2 | - | TRBV27 | 11
ASSSTNPPLDPYNEQF | TRBJ2-1 | - | TRBV5-6 | 16
ASRRRDRVLDTQY | TRBJ2-3 | - | TRBV28 | 13
ASSFASYNYEQY | TRBJ2-7 | - | TRBV5-1 | 12
ATSAGGSQYEQY | - | TRBD2 | TRBV15 | 12
ASSLGYSNYGYT | TRBJ1-2 | - | TRBV5-5 | 12
ASSVSTLVLSEQF | TRBJ2-1 | - | TRBV9 | 13
ASSLGRQGARDYEQY | TRBJ2-7 | TRBD1 | TRBV5-4 | 15
ASSLLNNRVKY | TRBJ2-7 | - | TRBV28 | 11
ASSQGDSRYEQY | TRBJ2-7 | TRBD1 | TRBV4-2 | 12
ASSFRDRGRAF | TRBJ1-1 | TRBD1 | TRBV7-9 | 11
ASSFGYRGDTEAF | TRBJ1-1 | TRBD1 | TRBV5-6 | 13
ASRPGQGLGGGNQPQH | TRBJ1-5 | TRBD1 | TRBV19 | 16
ASSLTGRRGVEQY | TRBJ2-7 | TRBD2 | TRBV7-2 | 13
ASSFMTGDQPQH | TRBJ1-5 | TRBD1 | TRBV5-1 | 12
ASSLRTDNEKLF | TRBJ1-4 | - | TRBV5-1 | 12
ASSFDTYNSPLH | TRBJ1-6 | - | TRBV7-9 | 12
ASSRGPEQY | TRBJ2-7 | - | TRBV27 | 9
ATQQGDENTIY | TRBJ1-3 | TRBD1 | TRBV6-6 | 11
ASRRQGSSYEQY | TRBJ2-7 | TRBD1 | TRBV2 | 12
AWSGVGAGNTIY | TRBJ1-3 | - | TRBV30 | 12
ASSHLQGIDEQY | TRBJ2-7 | TRBD1 | TRBV11-2 | 12
ASSPTREAHSGTDTQY | TRBJ2-3 | TRBD2 | TRBV18 | 16
ASSKVAGGAYNEQF | TRBJ2-1 | TRBD2 | TRBV27 | 14
ASRTLAGVTDTQY | TRBJ2-3 | TRBD2 | TRBV11-2 | 13
ASSLGRQGNTIY | TRBJ1-3 | - | TRBV28 | 12
ASSLNFYEGVESTEAF | TRBJ1-1 | - | TRBV28 | 16
ASRISGGPRSTDTQY | TRBJ2-3 | TRBD2 | TRBV5-1 | 15